This T cell receptor beta chain comes out of a study of T cell responses to AZD1222 COVID-19 vaccine. Sequencing was performed with immunoSEQ multiplex PCR; in TCRdb, only in-frame clones are kept and a portion is missing. The sample consists of 130,000 or so clones, more than 85% of them appearing once. This specimen consisted of peripheral blood, obtained on day 0 of MenACWY control vaccination. This TCR came from an adult in good health.

CDR3 sequence reads: CASSQGQGNTEAFF. The DNA for the CDR3 is TGTGCCAGCAGCCAGGGACAGGGGAACACTGAAGCTTTCTTT. The chain uses TRBV4-2 and TRBJ1-1; 9 bases fit TRBD1. Unmatched junction bases numbered 0, after V lost 3 bases and J lost 1 base. Germline V lookup: CDR1 LGHNA, CDR2 YNFKEQ. The CDR3 is 14 residues long.